One and the same sample provided the 11 T cell receptor delta chains below, sequenced in a study of human gamma delta and Vdelta1 T cells. TCRdb redid the clone calls on the PCR reads with CATT. This table holds 640 or so delta-chain clones, 15% to 20% found once. Source material: Vdelta1 gamma-delta T cells from blood. The source of these receptors is a human donor in good health.

This clone appeared a few times. TCRdb's protein, taken from a much larger clone, differs from this DNA's translation at residue 17, likely owing to a read error; the protein displayed comes from the DNA. The V gene is TRDV1, the J gene TRDJ1; tentatively, D is TRDD2 (8 bases). Trimming cost V 7 bases and J 1 base, with 40 bases left between them. Germline CDR1 TSWWSYY, CDR2 QGS. The CDR3 runs 23 residues. The CDR3 DNA is TGTGCTCTTGAGGGGGGCTTCCTACGATTCGGAGGGATACAGGGGCATTGCACCGATAAACTCATCTTT. As protein: CALEGGFLRFGGIQGHCTDKLIF.

By share, this clone ranks as medium-sized. The same CDR3 is also encoded by other DNA sequences in this sample. The chain uses TRDV1 and TRDJ1; 12 bases align to TRDD3. The CDR3 is 19 residues long. V dropped 5 bases and J dropped 0; count of bases not matched to a gene: 13. Germline V gene sequence: CDR1 TSWWSYY, CDR2 QGS. The DNA for the CDR3 is TGTGCTCTTGGGCAACCCTGGGGGATACGGATTATGTACACCGATAAACTCATCTTT. Translating gives CALGQPWGIRIMYTDKLIF.

Details on this clone: A much larger clone lies a single base off, so this may be a read error. The same CDR3 can be traced to other DNA sequences in this sample. The gene calls are TRDV1 and TRDJ1, with TRDD3 matching 10 bases. Per the germline V gene, CDR1 is TSWWSYY and CDR2 is QGS. The CDR3 has 21 residues. The CDR3 loop is CALGNYLHFYRGIRGADKLIF. CDR3 nucleotides: TGTGCTCTTGGGAACTACCTTCACTTCTATCGGGGGATACGGGGAGCCGATAAACTCATCTTC.

By share of the sample, this clone is medium-sized. A far larger clone is off by one base, so a read error is likely. The chain uses TRDV1 and TRDJ1, with D possibly matching TRDD2 (7 bases). Germline values: CDR1 TSWWSYY, CDR2 QGS. With 4 bases removed from V and 3 bases from J, the gap between germline ends came to 39 bases. This CDR3 comprises 23 residues. CDR3 protein: CALGVFTFLPTSIYLGVADKLIF. CDR3 DNA: TGTGCTCTTGGGGTCTTTACCTTCCTTCCGACATCTATTTACTTGGGGGTCGCCGATAAACTCATCTTT.

This clone has only a few counts. The protein TCRdb gives is from a much larger clone and does not agree with this DNA's translation at residue 12, likely a read error; the protein shown here comes from the DNA. Distinct nucleotide sequences in the sample also encode this CDR3. This chain connects TRDV1 to TRDJ1; TRDD3 aligns across 8 bases. The CDR3 is made up of 23 amino acids. Germline V gene sequence: CDR1 TSWWSYY, CDR2 QGS. The V gene end was trimmed by 3 bases and the J gene end by 2 bases; junction bases not matched to a gene: 29. In DNA, the CDR3 is TGTGCTCTTGGGGACGCGGGTCATCCTACCGTTGAGGGATACGCCGTTGTGACCGATAAACTCATCTTT. It is translated as CALGDAGHPTVEGYAVVTDKLIF.

As regards this clone: A read error is possible here, since a much larger clone lies one base away. The chain couples TRDV1 to TRDJ1, with 7 bases fitting TRDD3. The V segment lost 4 bases and the J segment 0 bases; nucleotides outside the gene matches: 38. Per germline, CDR1 TSWWSYY and CDR2 QGS. This CDR3 contains 26 residues. DNA for the CDR3: TGTGCTCTTGGGGTCTTCAGCATGCCGTGGGGGGATGACTGGTGGATACGGGGTTGGGACACCGATAAACTCATCTTT. It specifies CALGVFSMPWGDDWWIRGWDTDKLIF.

This clone was detected only once. Given a much more abundant clone one base away, this may be a read error. V is TRDV1 and J is TRDJ1, with D perhaps TRDD3 (5 bases). In germline, CDR1 is TSWWSYY, CDR2 QGS. Trimming pared 3 bases from V and 0 bases from J, leaving 14 bases between. CDR3 size: 16 residues. The CDR3 DNA is TGTGCTCTTGGGGACCCGGGGGGCTACAACACCGATAAACTCATCTTT. It encodes CALGDPGGYNTDKLIF.

This clone was detected only a few times. A far more abundant clone sits one base away, making this likely a read error. Other DNA variants within this sample encode the same CDR3. The chain has TRDV1 and TRDJ1, with D perhaps matching TRDD3 (7 bases). This CDR3 has 21 residues. CDR1 TSWWSYY and CDR2 QGS come from the germline V gene. Trimming shortened V by 0 bases and J by 1 base, and 27 bases separated the two germline ends. DNA for the CDR3: TGTGCTCTTGGGGAACTAGGGCCTTCCCATGCACCTGGGGGTGCCACCGATAAACTCATCTTT. It translates to CALGELGPSHAPGGATDKLIF.

By share, this clone counts as medium-sized. With a far larger clone one base away, a read error is the likely cause. The genes are TRDV1 and TRDJ1; 9 bases are a match to TRDD3. Per the germline V gene, CDR1 is TSWWSYY and CDR2 is QGS. The CDR3 runs to 24 residues. CDR3 residues: CALGESLPLPGYWGTYSYTGKLIF. CDR3 nucleotide sequence: TGTGCTCTTGGGGAGTCCCTCCCTCTTCCGGGCTACTGGGGGACTTACTCTTACACCGGTAAACTCATCTTT.

This clone was counted between two and nine times. A far larger clone is just one base off, so this is likely a read error. Other DNA sequences in the same sample also yield this CDR3. The V and J genes are TRDV1 and TRDJ1; D is possibly TRDD2 or TRDD3 (8 bases each). Per germline, CDR1 TSWWSYY and CDR2 QGS. The CDR3 sequence is 22 residues long. The CDR3 DNA reads TGCGCTCTTGGGCCTTATTACTTCCTACCGTTACTGGGGGCCAGGTACACCGATAAACTCATCTTT. As protein: CALGPYYFLPLLGARYTDKLIF.

This clone was picked up many times. TCRdb attributes to this sequence the protein of a much larger clone, which differs from the DNA translation at residue 17; a read error is likely, and the protein displayed is translated from the DNA. The chain employs TRDV1 and TRDJ1; TRDD3 matches 11 bases. CDR3 length equals 23 residues. Germline V gene sequence: CDR1 TSWWSYY, CDR2 QGS. After removal of 3 bases from V and 2 bases from J, the junction contained 26 bases not matched to a gene. The CDR3 region is CALGDAGHPTVGGYAVATDKLIF. CDR3 coding DNA: TGTGCTCTTGGGGACGCGGGTCATCCTACCGTTGGGGGATACGCCGTTGCGACCGATAAACTCATCTTT.